These 14 T cell receptor beta chains were all obtained from the same sample, sequenced in a study of T-cell reconstitution after alpha-beta-depleted transplantation in children. During its preparation, the TCRbeta library received unique molecular identifiers. TCRdb passed the PCR reads through MiXCR, listing each CDR3 protein once. This table holds approximately 650,000 distinct CDR3 sequences, roughly 14% found once. Sequencing was performed on PBMCs, taken before TCRalphabeta/CD19-depleted stem cell transplant. The receptors shown here come from a girl under 10 years old with congenital amegakaryocytic thrombocytopenia, due to receive a stem cell transplant.

In this sample, this clonotype turned up once. A much more abundant neighbour one base away suggests this may be a read error. V usage is TRBV12-3 or TRBV12-4 and J usage is TRBJ2-7, with D unresolved. V dropped 5 bases and J dropped 2 bases, with 7 bases sitting between them. There are 12 residues in the CDR3. CDR3 in amino acids: CASSHDPYEQYF. CDR3 sequence (DNA): TGTGCCAGCAGTCACGACCCCTACGAGCAGTACTTC.

This clonotype has at least ten counts. The chain has TRBV20-1 and TRBJ1-1; D is unresolved. V lost 5 bases, J lost 4 bases, and 11 bases lay in between. CDR1 is DFQATT and CDR2 is SNEGSKA in the germline V gene (reference sequence). The CDR3 sequence is 12 residues long. For the CDR3, the DNA is TGCAGTGCTTTCGAGAGGCGCACTGAAGCTTTCTTT. Translated, it gives CSAFERRTEAFF.

This clonotype appeared many times. The V call is TRBV20-1, the J call TRBJ2-1, with 8 positions matching TRBD2. The CDR3 spans 15 residues. Losses at the gene ends were 6 bases for V and 10 bases for J; bases not matched to a gene: 17. The V gene's germline CDR1 is DFQATT and CDR2 SNEGSKA (reference sequence). The chain's CDR3 is CSANQAGAHGREQFF. CDR3 sequence (DNA): TGCAGTGCAAATCAAGCGGGAGCGCACGGTAGGGAGCAGTTCTTC.

This chain joins TRBV19 and TRBJ2-7, with a weak D call TRBD2 (5 bases). The length of the CDR3 is 15 residues. Germline-derived CDR1 and CDR2 are LNHDA and SQIVND (reference sequence). Between the trimmed V and J ends, which lost 3 bases and 3 bases, there was a span of 15 bases. This CDR3 is CASSIGSSGIYEQYF. The CDR3 DNA is TGTGCCAGTAGTATTGGGTCGTCGGGGATCTACGAGCAGTACTTC.

This clonotype was seen a few times. This chain joins TRBV3-1 and TRBJ2-2, with 9 bases fitting TRBD2. Per the germline V gene, CDR1 is LGHDT and CDR2 is YNNKEL (reference sequence). The CDR3 length is 13 residues. J lost 7 bases, V lost 8 bases, and 5 bases had no gene match. Here the CDR3 reads CASGGLADGELFF. CDR3 coding DNA: TGTGCCAGCGGGGGACTAGCCGACGGGGAGCTGTTTTTT.

This clonotype was seen repeatedly, ten times or more. V usage is TRBV2 and J usage is TRBJ2-2, with 8 bases identical to TRBD1. CDR1 and CDR2 from the germline V gene are SNHLY and FYNNEI. V lost 4 bases, J lost 8 bases, and 3 bases stayed unmatched. The CDR3 extends over 13 amino acids. CDR3 sequence: CASSVRGQGELFF. CDR3 coding DNA: TGTGCCAGCAGTGTCAGGGGGCAAGGGGAGCTGTTTTTT.

There are many counts of this clonotype. This sequence joins TRBV12-3 or TRBV12-4 and TRBJ2-1, with 11 bases identical to TRBD2. The CDR3 is 13 residues long. J gave up 14 bases and V 1 base, and 4 bases lay outside the gene matches. CDR3 nucleotides: TGTGCCAGCAGTTTAGTAGTAGCGGGAGGGGAGTTCTTC. Amino acid sequence: CASSLVVAGGEFF.

The chain employs TRBV5-1 and TRBJ1-4; D is uncertain. The CDR3 sequence is 16 residues long. V was clipped by 2 bases and J by 0 bases, with 11 bases between them. CDR1 and CDR2 (germline): SGHRS, YFSETQ. CDR3 DNA: TGCGCCAGCAGCTTTAGGACGGCAGCAACTAATGAAAAACTGTTTTTT. Its translation is CASSFRTAATNEKLFF.

There are many counts of this clonotype. This chain's CDR3 is CAIRGQGVTGELFF. Here the CDR3 DNA reads TGTGCCATCAGAGGACAGGGGGTTACCGGGGAGCTGTTTTTT. This chain uses TRBV10-3 with TRBJ2-2, with TRBD1 matching over 10 bases. After removal of 6 bases from V and 5 bases from J, the junction contained 3 bases not matched to a gene. This CDR3 region has 14 residues. Germline CDR1 reads ENHRY; CDR2 reads SYGVKD.

This clonotype appeared many times. The chain links TRBV29-1 to TRBJ2-7; D is possibly TRBD1 or TRBD2 (5 bases each). Germline assignment: CDR1 SQVTM and CDR2 ANQGSEA. Between the trimmed V and J ends, which lost 5 bases and 3 bases, there was a span of 14 bases. The CDR3 length is 13 residues. The CDR3 is CSVLQEEGYEQYF. In nucleotides, the CDR3 is TGCAGCGTTCTACAGGAGGAAGGCTACGAGCAGTACTTC.

This clonotype has ten or more counts. The chain joins TRBV29-1 to TRBJ2-5; 7 bases are a match to TRBD2. V was pared by 3 bases and J by 5 bases, with 12 bases of the junction left unmatched. Germline-derived CDR1 and CDR2 are SQVTM and ANQGSEA. The CDR3 spans 15 residues. CDR3 sequence reads: CSVDPLAEGGETQYF. The CDR3 coding sequence is TGCAGCGTTGATCCGCTAGCGGAGGGTGGGGAGACCCAGTACTTC.

This clonotype has only one observation. The rearrangement joins TRBV5-1 to TRBJ1-1, with D possibly matching TRBD1 (5 bases). Trimming removed 6 bases from V and 1 base from J, with 22 bases in between. This CDR3 comprises 17 residues. Per germline, CDR1 SGHRS and CDR2 YFSETQ. CDR3 nucleotide sequence: TGCGCCAGCACCCGAGTGTTGGGGGGATCGGGGAACACTGAAGCTTTCTTT. As protein: CASTRVLGGSGNTEAFF.

V usage is TRBV5-1 and J usage is TRBJ2-2, with unresolved D. The CDR3 runs to 19 residues. V gave up 0 bases and J gave up 5 bases, with 23 bases separating them. Germline CDR1 reads SGHRS; CDR2 reads YFSETQ. The CDR3 region is CASSLESPRPSPGTGELFF. Written as DNA, the CDR3 is TGCGCCAGCAGCTTGGAGTCGCCGAGACCCAGCCCCGGGACCGGGGAGCTGTTTTTT.

The chain recombines TRBV7-9 with TRBJ2-5; D is perhaps TRBD1 or TRBD2 (5 bases each). V gave up 4 bases and J gave up 2 bases, with 14 bases separating them. Germline lookup yields CDR1 SEHNR and CDR2 FQNEAQ (reference sequence). The CDR3 sequence is 15 residues long. CDR3: CASSSEGRDQETQYF. CDR3 nucleotides: TGTGCCAGCAGCTCCGAGGGACGTGATCAAGAGACCCAGTACTTC.